The clone carrying this T cell receptor beta chain was seen repeatedly, ten times or more. CDR3 length: 16 amino acids. With 2 bases clipped from V and 4 bases from J, the junction kept 6 bases outside the gene matches. The germline V gene encodes CDR1 MNHEY and CDR2 SVGAGI. This sample was taken from a study of T-cell reconstitution after alpha-beta-depleted transplantation in children. Preparation of the TCRbeta library was carried out with unique molecular identifiers. Each CDR3 protein is one row after TCRdb ran MiXCR on the PCR reads. Here the sample spans under 250,000 distinct CDR3 sequences, roughly 18% being singletons.

Sequenced material: PBMCs, mostly from graft donor cells, taken 360 days after TCRalphabeta/CD19-depleted stem cell transplant. This TCR derives from a male patient aged 2-10 years who had a stem cell transplant for acute lymphoblastic leukemia, so the T cells may come from the graft donor. The chain links TRBV6-5 to TRBJ2-3; TRBD2 agrees at 10 bases. The CDR3 loop is CASSYQKRGGPDTQYF. CDR3 nucleotides: TGTGCCAGCAGTTACCAAAAGCGGGGGGGCCCAGATACGCAGTATTTT.